This entry describes one T cell receptor beta chain. The antigen remains unidentified. These data originate in a study of shared clonotypes between healthy human individuals. About the research overall: Donor ages ranged 18 to 49 years: a couple of women, a few men. Study-wide points: The small donor group covered limited genetic and exposure diversity.

Germline loops: CDR1 SGHRS, CDR2 YFSETQ. V lost 0 bases and J lost 3, with 7 bases in between. This CDR3 region has 14 residues. Unsorted samples used tens of millions of PBMCs for genomic DNA. Several immunoSEQ 96-well plates shared each subset's DNA, each plate a replicate. Method: immunoSEQ multiplex PCR; TCRdb's copy keeps in-frame clones and lacks some. Of hundreds of thousands of clones listed, roughly three quarters are singletons. Input material: PBMCs. This chain connects TRBV5-1 to TRBJ1-5, with a weak D call TRBD1 (5 bases). This TCR was sampled from a woman in her forties in good health. Some clones in this sample may be carry-over from other donors' samples. The CDR3 bases are TGCGCCAGCAGCTTGGTAGGGGACAATCAGCCCCAGCATTTT. Encoded protein: CASSLVGDNQPQHF. Combining the CDR3 with reference TRBV5-1 and TRBJ1-5 gives the whole variable domain KAGVTQTPRYLIKTRGQQVTLSCSPISGHRSVSWYQQTPGQGLQFLFEYFSETQRNKGNFPGRFSGRQFSNSRSEMNVSTLELGDSALYLCASSLVGDNQPQHFGDGTRLSIL.